This entry lists 11 T cell receptor beta chains sequenced from one sample in a study of tumor-infiltrating lymphocytes in primary liver carcinoma. Total RNA amounting to 500 ng was the source from which TCR beta cDNA was made with a constant-region primer. Libraries covering TCR beta were generated through three nested multiplex PCR rounds (using a slightly modified ARM-PCR). TRBV1-TRBV30 forward primers paired with a C-beta reverse primer drove the first two PCR rounds, approximately 11 cycles each. TCRdb re-called the multiplex PCR reads through MiXCR, storing one row per CDR3 protein. The sample lists almost 200,000 distinct CDR3 sequences, less than 75% occurring once. Unsorted whole blood yielded the blood RNA, and germline DNA was also extracted. The sequenced sample was peripheral blood. These receptors came from an older woman with primary liver carcinoma and hepatitis B virus infection.

Note on this clonotype: A read error may produce the germline difference seen at one junction end. This rearrangement joins TRBV28 to TRBJ1-4; 7 bases align to TRBD1. CDR1 is MDHEN, CDR2 SYDVKM, per germline. CDR3 length equals 14 residues. This CDR3 is CDSSKQGRDEKLFF. In DNA, the CDR3 is TGTGACAGCAGTAAACAGGGGAGAGATGAAAAACTGTTTTTT.

The rearrangement links TRBV9 to TRBJ1-1, with D tentatively TRBD1 (5 bases). The V gene lost 0 bases and the J gene lost 0 bases, with 6 bases spanning the gap. This CDR3 region has 14 residues. The germline CDR1 and CDR2 sequences are SGDLS and YYNGEE. The CDR3 protein is CASSVGGMNTEAFF. The CDR3, as DNA: TGTGCCAGCAGCGTAGGGGGCATGAACACTGAAGCTTTCTTT. Drawing the rest from reference TRBV9 and TRBJ1-1, the complete variable domain is DSGVTQTPKHLITATGQRVTLRCSPRSGDLSVYWYQQSLDQGLQFLIQYYNGEERAKGNILERFSAQQFPDLHSELNLSSLELGDSALYFCASSVGGMNTEAFFGQGTRLTVV.

Notes on this clonotype: Since a much larger clone is just one base distant, this may be a read error. The CDR3 does not close with the conserved phenylalanine or tryptophan, likely indicating a read error. The CDR3 spells CASSLYEQYL. The CDR3 DNA sequence: TGTGCCAGCAGCCTGTACGAGCAGTACTTA. The chain has TRBV13 and TRBJ2-7; D uncertain. Trimming stripped 5 bases from V and 4 bases from J, with 3 bases between. CDR1 is PRHDT and CDR2 is FYEKMQ in the germline V gene (reference sequence). CDR3 length equals 10 residues.

A word on this clonotype: One junction end disagrees with the germline gene, perhaps due to a read error. The rearrangement uses TRBV29-1 and TRBJ2-1, with D hard to call. This CDR3 region has 14 residues. Germline V lookup: CDR1 SQVTM, CDR2 ANQGSEA. In DNA, the CDR3 is TGCAGCATTGATGGATATCGAACCCAAGAAGAGCAGTTCTTC. It is translated as CSIDGYRTQEEQFF.

This clonotype was recorded only once. The gene calls are TRBV19 and TRBJ1-1, with TRBD1 identical over 9 bases. Germline assignment: CDR1 LNHDA and CDR2 SQIVND (reference sequence). V shed 3 bases and J 4 bases; nucleotides not matched to a gene: 3. There are 14 residues in the CDR3. The CDR3 spells CASSILTGGTEAFF. The CDR3 region has the DNA TGTGCCAGTAGTATTTTGACAGGGGGCACTGAAGCTTTCTTT.

This clonotype was seen a few times. This chain connects TRBV28 to TRBJ2-7, with D possibly being TRBD2 (6 bases). Germline loops: CDR1 MDHEN, CDR2 SYDVKM. The CDR3 spans 12 residues. Trimming shortened V by 6 bases and J by 4 bases, and 10 bases separated the two germline ends. CDR3 coding DNA: TGTGCCAGCAGCTCGACTAGGTACGAGCAGTACTTC. It yields the protein CASSSTRYEQYF.

V usage is TRBV5-5 and J usage is TRBJ1-3; D gene unclear. Trimming took 2 bases from V and 0 from J, leaving 6 bases between them. Germline lookup yields CDR1 SGHKS and CDR2 YYEKEE (reference sequence). CDR3 size: 14 residues. The CDR3 protein is CASSFFISGNTIYF. The CDR3 DNA is TGTGCCAGCAGCTTTTTTATCTCTGGAAACACCATATATTTT.

With respect to this clonotype: This may arise from a read error, as a much more abundant clone is one base away. This chain's CDR3 is CASSPGLAGGFGQNIQYF. The CDR3 DNA reads as TGTGCCAGCAGCCCAGGACTAGCGGGAGGGTTTGGCCAAAACATTCAGTACTTC. This rearrangement joins TRBV28 to TRBJ2-4; 15 nucleotides match TRBD2. Unmatched junction bases numbered 11, after V lost 6 bases and J lost 5 bases. The CDR3 is made up of 18 amino acids. The germline V gene has CDR1 MDHEN and CDR2 SYDVKM.

This chain connects TRBV7-3 to TRBJ2-1, with 8 bases fitting TRBD1. The CDR3 is 17 amino acids. Germline V gene data show CDR1 as SGHTA and CDR2 as FQGTGA. The junction had 6 bases not matched to a gene; V was cut back by 0 bases and J by 2 bases. In nucleotides, the CDR3 is TGTGCCAGCAGCTTAACGGGGGACAGGAGAACCTACAATGAGCAGTTCTTC. Amino acids: CASSLTGDRRTYNEQFF. The entire variable domain, with the rest obtained from reference TRBV7-3 and TRBJ2-1, is as follows: GAGVSQTPSNKVTEKGKYVELRCDPISGHTALYWYRQSLGQGPEFLIYFQGTGAADDSGLPNDRFFAVRPEGSVSTLKIQRTERGDSAVYLCASSLTGDRRTYNEQFFGPGTRLTVL.

This chain uses TRBV28 with TRBJ2-4; D tentatively reads TRBD1 or TRBD2 (5 bases each). The CDR3 totals 17 residues. From germline, CDR1 is MDHEN and CDR2 SYDVKM. V lost 9 bases and J lost 0, with 21 bases in between. CDR3: CASSRSDSGLAKNIQYF. CDR3 DNA: TGTGCCAGTAGCCGGAGCGACAGTGGACTAGCCAAAAACATTCAGTACTTC.

This chain's CDR3 is CAIGDWGAEQPQHF. The CDR3 nucleotides are TGTGCCATCGGCGATTGGGGGGCCGAGCAGCCCCAGCATTTT. This sequence joins TRBV28 and TRBJ1-5; maybe TRBD1 (6 bases). Germline CDR1 is MDHEN and CDR2 is SYDVKM. Between the trimmed V and J ends, which lost 10 bases and 7 bases, there was a span of 20 bases. The CDR3 contains 14 residues. Using reference TRBV28 and TRBJ1-5 for the parts outside the CDR3, the full variable domain is DVKVTQSSRYLVKRTGEKVFLECVQDMDHENMFWYRQDPGLGLRLIYFSYDVKMKEKGDIPEGYSVSREKKERFSLILESASTNQTSMYLCAIGDWGAEQPQHFGDGTRLSIL.